This T cell receptor beta chain stems from a study of blood T cell repertoires in COVID-19. Study background: COVID-19 samples collected from the United States, Italy and Spain covered acute and convalescent phases. T cells, B-cell-depleted T cells, or PBMCs provided the cDNA or gDNA that served as material.

Trimming took off 4 bases at V and 1 base at J, with 16 bases between the two ends. Germline lookup yields CDR1 KGHSH and CDR2 LQKENI. This CDR3 spans 16 amino acids. Within the sample, this clone is medium-sized. In the source study's methods: From reference gene primer amplification, estimates of nucleated cell counts were derived. Profiled with immunoSEQ multiplex PCR; TCRdb holds only in-frame clones, not every one. The DNA was the basis for D and trimming; V, J and clone size are from that table. The sample has about 100,000 clones; just over 85% are singletons. This sequence was found in a human donor in a cohort sampled during active COVID-19. The gene calls are TRBV18 and TRBJ1-1; a weak D match, TRBD1 (6 bases). Sequencing input: peripheral blood. CDR3 region: CASSLNYDRSNTEAFF. In DNA form, the CDR3 reads TGTGCCAGCTCACTCAATTACGACAGGTCGAACACTGAAGCTTTCTTT. Combining the CDR3 with reference TRBV18 and TRBJ1-1 gives the whole variable domain NAGVMQNPRHLVRRRGQEARLRCSPMKGHSHVYWYRQLPEEGLKFMVYLQKENIIDESGMPKERFSAEFPKEGPSILRIQQVVRGDSAAYFCASSLNYDRSNTEAFFGQGTRLTVV.